Shown below are 14 T cell receptor beta chains from a single sample sequenced in a study of T-cell memory formation after mild COVID-19. TCRdb redid the calling of the 5' RACE reads with MiXCR, one entry per CDR3 protein. This sample has more than 150,000 distinct CDR3 sequences, with 20% to 25% found just once. The sequencing sample was made of PBMCs or a T cell subset sorted from them (not recorded which). These receptors were collected from an adult woman who had mild COVID-19 (a few samples of this study predate the infection). Cell type and time point are not known.

The chain has TRBV6-6 and TRBJ2-6; no clear D gene. V lost 2 bases to trimming and J lost 0 bases, with 5 bases between them. The germline CDR1 and CDR2 sequences are MNHNY and SVGAGI (reference sequence). The CDR3 spans 15 residues. The CDR3 here is CASSYESSGANVLTF. The CDR3 DNA reads TGTGCCAGCAGTTACGAGAGCTCTGGGGCCAACGTCCTGACTTTC.

The chain is built from TRBV5-1 and TRBJ2-3; D not resolved. Germline V gives CDR1 SGHRS, CDR2 YFSETQ. The CDR3 sequence is 17 residues long. V was cut by 6 bases and J by 4 bases, with 24 bases left in between. The CDR3 protein is CASKDQSPIVGADTQYF. The CDR3 region has the DNA TGCGCCAGCAAGGATCAATCGCCAATTGTGGGCGCAGATACGCAGTATTTT.

This sequence joins TRBV20-1 and TRBJ1-2, with D unresolved. The CDR3 length is 13 residues. Germline loops: CDR1 DFQATT, CDR2 SNEGSKA (reference sequence). Between the trimmed V and J ends, which lost 5 bases and 3 bases, there was a span of 13 bases. For the CDR3, the DNA is TGCAGTGCTCCGCACGTACGAGACTATGGCTACACCTTC. Protein product: CSAPHVRDYGYTF.

This clonotype was counted many times. V and J are TRBV7-9 and TRBJ1-5, with 8 bases lining up with TRBD1. Germline trimming cut 2 bases from V and 8 bases from J; bases unmatched to any gene: 5. The CDR3 is 14 amino acids. Germline V gives CDR1 SEHNR, CDR2 FQNEAQ (reference sequence). In nucleotides, the CDR3 is TGTGCCAGCAGCTTAATTGGACAGGGTGAGCCCCAGCATTTT. Translated, it gives CASSLIGQGEPQHF.

This sequence joins TRBV7-2 and TRBJ2-6; no reliable D call. Trimming removed 5 bases at V and 2 bases at J, with 10 bases between. Germline loops: CDR1 SGHTA, CDR2 FQGNSA. The CDR3 contains 15 residues. For the CDR3, the DNA is TGTGCCAGCAGCACACCTAGGGCTGGGGCCAACGTCCTGACTTTC. Amino acids: CASSTPRAGANVLTF.

This clonotype was detected only a few times. This chain uses TRBV29-1 with TRBJ2-7, with D possibly being TRBD1 (5 bases). There are 13 residues in the CDR3. CDR1 is SQVTM, CDR2 ANQGSEA, per germline. V lost 3 bases to trimming and J lost 3 bases, with 12 bases between them. The CDR3 DNA reads TGCAGCGTTGAGCAGGGAATGGACTACGAGCAGTACTTC. It encodes CSVEQGMDYEQYF.

In its sample, this clonotype was seen a few times. This chain joins TRBV7-7 and TRBJ2-7, with TRBD2 matching over 9 bases. CDR3 length: 15 amino acids. CDR1 SSHAT and CDR2 FNYEAQ come from the germline V gene (reference sequence). Trimming cost V 1 base and J 6 bases; bases outside gene matches: 7. CDR3 nucleotides: TGTGCCAGCAGCTTAGACCTAGCGGGGTCCGCCGAGCAGTACTTC. It encodes CASSLDLAGSAEQYF.

This clonotype was seen a single time. This sequence joins TRBV27 and TRBJ2-2; 9 bases match TRBD1. V trimming: 7 bases; J trimming: 7 bases; junction bases outside the gene matches: 10. Germline CDR1 MNHEY, CDR2 SMNVEV (reference sequence). The CDR3 extends over 15 amino acids. The CDR3 sequence: CASIQDRGAGGELFF. CDR3 DNA: TGTGCCAGCATTCAGGACAGGGGCGCGGGCGGGGAGCTGTTTTTT.

The rearrangement joins TRBV25-1 to TRBJ1-1; 10 bases align to TRBD1. V trimming: 7 bases; J trimming: 6 bases; junction bases outside the gene matches: 14. The CDR3 loop spans 16 amino acids. In germline, CDR1 is MGHDK, CDR2 SYGVNS. The CDR3 DNA is TGTGCCAGCACTTCCCCCATCGACAGGGGGCTCGCTGAAGCTTTCTTT. Encoded protein: CASTSPIDRGLAEAFF. Filled out from reference TRBV25-1 and TRBJ1-1, the complete variable domain reads EADIYQTPRYLVIGTGKKITLECSQTMGHDKMYWYQQDPGMELHLIHYSYGVNSTEKGDLSSESTVSRIRTEHFPLTLESARPSHTSQYLCASTSPIDRGLAEAFFGQGTRLTVV.

V gene TRBV3-1 combines with J gene TRBJ2-1; D is ambiguous. Germline CDR1 is LGHDT and CDR2 is YNNKEL (reference sequence). The V end lost 2 bases, the J end lost 8 bases, and 7 bases lay between the germline ends. The CDR3 has 12 amino acids. The chain's CDR3 is CASSQFQHEQFF. In nucleotides, the CDR3 is TGTGCCAGCAGCCAATTTCAACATGAGCAGTTCTTC.

This clonotype was found a few times. V is TRBV7-6 and J is TRBJ1-1; no clear D. The V gene lost 1 base and the J gene lost 1 base, with 10 bases spanning the gap. The CDR3 runs 15 residues. The germline V gene has CDR1 SGHVS and CDR2 FNYEAQ. This CDR3 reads CASSLDSGGNTEAFF. The CDR3 nucleotides are TGTGCCAGCAGCTTAGATTCCGGAGGGAACACTGAAGCTTTCTTT.

The V call is TRBV20-1, the J call TRBJ1-1, with 9 bases identical to TRBD1. J lost 0 bases, V lost 3 bases, and 5 bases had no gene match. CDR3 length equals 15 residues. Germline CDR1 reads DFQATT; CDR2 reads SNEGSKA (reference sequence). The CDR3 loop reads CSARPGTGMNTEAFF. The CDR3 region has the DNA TGCAGTGCTAGGCCCGGGACAGGGATGAACACTGAAGCTTTCTTT.

This clonotype was detected a few times. CDR3 loop: CASSLGLGAYNEQFF. CDR3 nucleotides: TGTGCCAGCAGCTTGGGACTAGGGGCCTACAATGAGCAGTTCTTC. This chain connects TRBV2 to TRBJ2-1; 8 bases are shared with TRBD2. Germline V gene lookup returns CDR1 SNHLY and CDR2 FYNNEI. V lost 6 bases and J lost 2; bases outside the gene matches: 6. This CDR3 has 15 amino acids. The variable domain in full, completed from reference TRBV2 and TRBJ2-1, reads EPEVTQTPSHQVTQMGQEVILRCVPISNHLYFYWYRQILGQKVEFLVSFYNNEISEKSEIFDDQFSVERPDGSNFTLKIRSTKLEDSAMYFCASSLGLGAYNEQFFGPGTRLTVL.

The chain joins TRBV25-1 to TRBJ2-5; maybe TRBD2 (6 bases). This CDR3 has 14 residues. Germline V lookup: CDR1 MGHDK, CDR2 SYGVNS. Trimming took off 1 base at V and 4 bases at J, with 10 bases between the two ends. The CDR3 DNA sequence: TGTGCCAGCAGTGAATTTTGGAGGGGAGAGACCCAGTACTTC. Translating gives CASSEFWRGETQYF.